This TCR beta chain was recovered during a study of control samples from healthy donors and cancer patients. Only in-frame clones appear in the TCRdb table, and some are missing; sequencing was by immunoSEQ multiplex PCR. The data hold approximately 2,500 clones, with 95% to 98% observed a single time. Germline V gives CDR1 SGHDT, CDR2 YYEEEE. After removal of 3 bases from V and 4 bases from J, the junction contained 4 bases not matched to a gene. The CDR3 length is 15 residues. Sequenced: PBMCs. The sequence was obtained from a man in his 70s with head and neck cancer. This chain links TRBV5-6 with TRBJ1-2; TRBD1 aligns across 12 bases. The CDR3 is CASSSRDRGPYGYTF. In nucleotides, the CDR3 is TGTGCCAGCAGCTCCCGGGACAGGGGGCCCTATGGCTACACCTTC.